Listed below are T cell receptor beta chains from one sample, sequenced in a study of T cell responses to AZD1222 COVID-19 vaccine. Repertoires were generated with immunoSEQ multiplex PCR, while TCRdb's copy carries only in-frame clones and drops some. The sample has fewer than 200,000 clones; approximately 88% are singletons. The source material was peripheral blood, sampled on day 0 of AZD1222 vaccination. These receptor sequences come from an adult in good health. Both conserved end residues are part of each CDR3.

V	J	CDR3
TRBV11-2	TRBJ2-2	CASSSHLNTGELFF
TRBV9	TRBJ2-1	CASSVDLAGDRRNEQFF
TRBV6-1	TRBJ2-5	CASSETVAETQYF
TRBV2	TRBJ2-2	CASSVEPGELFF
TRBV7-9	TRBJ1-6	CASSPNANNSPLHF
TRBV5-1	TRBJ1-1	CASSWRGGGTEAFF
TRBV25-1	TRBJ1-3	CASSEWGRGQISGNTIYF
TRBV25-1	TRBJ1-1	CASTVPGRDGAFF
TRBV7-2	TRBJ2-1	CASSRRTSGGASSYNEQFF
TRBV18	TRBJ1-2	CASSPRQHNYGYTF
TRBV7-9	TRBJ2-3	CASSFWTGLLDTQYF
TRBV5-1	TRBJ1-3	CASAQGVNSGNTIYF
TRBV6-6	TRBJ1-1	CASRNRGLGAFF
TRBV27	TRBJ1-6	CASTTANSPLHF
TRBV24-1	TRBJ2-5	CATSFGGQETQYF
TRBV7-2	TRBJ1-1	CASSFSSGPGNTEAFF
TRBV10-2	TRBJ2-1	CASGGVVYEQFF
TRBV27	TRBJ1-5	CASSRSRVLNQPQHF
TRBV7-9	TRBJ2-1	CASSLAGGPGTLFF
TRBV10-3	TRBJ2-3	CAISGSDTQYF
TRBV6-5	TRBJ1-1	CASRTGVDTEAFF
TRBV7-9	TRBJ1-2	CASSLGGGGYTF
TRBV4-3	TRBJ2-7	CASSQDYRASGAYEQYF
TRBV4-3	TRBJ2-5	CASSQDLKTSGTQETQYF
TRBV10-3	TRBJ1-1	CAISAVGSDTEAFF
TRBV30	TRBJ1-3	CAWSASTGNTIYF
TRBV2	TRBJ2-1	CASSQVPFYNEQFF
TRBV7-2	TRBJ1-1	CASTFLATGGTEAFF
TRBV15	TRBJ1-3	CATSRDPRGRRGGVHTIYF
TRBV6-1	TRBJ1-5	CASSEKSYSPNQPQHF
TRBV7-8	TRBJ2-1	CASSLDFRLAHEQFF
TRBV19	TRBJ1-6	CASSIQQSNSPLHF
TRBV6-5	TRBJ2-4	CASSSPGHGGWNIQYF
TRBV29-1	TRBJ2-5	CSVGGGETQYF
TRBV7-8	TRBJ1-5	CASSLERTGRIQPQHF
TRBV9	TRBJ2-3	CASGTGTGAADTQYF
TRBV5-1	TRBJ1-6	CASSYDTRGNSPLHF
TRBV15	TRBJ1-1	CATSRDKWLNTEAFF
TRBV18	TRBJ2-3	CASSPKRQGEVSTDTQYF
TRBV16	TRBJ2-7	CASSQLGGSLAYEQYF
TRBV28	TRBJ1-4	CASSLFSDEKLFF
TRBV28	TRBJ2-7	CASSGLRTGWDRYEQYF
TRBV9	TRBJ1-6	CASSVVGSDSPLHF